These T cell receptor beta chains were read from a single sample in a study of Graves' ophthalmopathy and Graves' hyperthyroidism. TCRdb recomputed calls from the multiplex PCR reads with MiXCR, one row per CDR3 protein. The sample yields 650,000 to 900,000 distinct CDR3 sequences, roughly 40% seen once. Sequenced material: peripheral blood. Receptors originate from an adult man with Graves' ophthalmopathy. The CDR3 runs from the conserved cysteine through the conserved F or W. A D gene is named only where the DNA matches it firmly. For some rows the clone size is stated as once, few or many, or as a class when expanded; others skip it.

j_call v_call clone_size d_call cdr3_aa cdr3_nt
TRBJ2-7 TRBV11-2 many - CASRLTTPAEQYF TGTGCCAGCAGGCTAACTACACCGGCCGAGCAGTACTTC
TRBJ2-7 TRBV9 many - CASSVGGAGDYEQYF TGTGCCAGCAGCGTAGGTGGGGCAGGTGACTACGAGCAGTACTTC
TRBJ2-2 TRBV7-9 - - CASSASLQTGELFF TGTGCCAGCAGTGCCTCCTTGCAAACCGGGGAGCTGTTTTTT
TRBJ1-6 TRBV5-8 many - CASSLDGGGGSPLHF TGTGCCAGCAGCTTGGATGGCGGGGGCGGTTCACCCCTCCACTTT
TRBJ2-7 TRBV2 - TRBD1 CASSEAGGTYEQYF TGTGCCAGCAGTGAGGCAGGGGGAACCTACGAGCAGTACTTC
TRBJ2-7 TRBV7-8 - - CASSLAVLQGSYEQYF TGTGCCAGCAGCTTAGCTGTTTTGCAGGGATCCTACGAGCAGTACTTC
TRBJ1-2 TRBV15 once TRBD1 CATSRSPRGQANYGYAF TGTGCCACCAGCAGGAGTCCTCGGGGACAGGCGAACTATGGCTACGCCTTC
TRBJ2-7 TRBV10-3 - TRBD2 CAISGPHYGLAGFSYEQYF TGTGCCATCAGTGGCCCACACTACGGACTAGCGGGTTTCTCCTACGAGCAGTACTTC
TRBJ2-5 TRBV7-2 many TRBD1 CASSSQLGDRGETQYF TGTGCCAGCAGCTCCCAATTGGGGGACAGGGGAGAGACCCAGTACTTC
TRBJ2-2 TRBV2 many TRBD1 CATRTGTNTGELFF TGTGCCACCCGGACAGGGACCAACACCGGGGAGCTGTTTTTT
TRBJ1-1 TRBV9 - - CASSPIKSTEAFF TGTGCCAGCAGCCCAATAAAGTCGACTGAAGCTTTCTTT
TRBJ1-6 TRBV29-1 - - CSSGASGYNNSPLHF TGCAGCTCGGGGGCCTCGGGATACAATAATTCACCCCTCCACTTT
TRBJ2-7 TRBV11-1 - TRBD1 CASSFGTEYEQYF TGTGCCAGCAGCTTTGGGACAGAATACGAGCAGTACTTC